These 12 T cell receptor beta chains were all obtained from the same sample, sequenced in a study of T cells after yellow fever vaccination. MiXCR was run by TCRdb on the 5' RACE reads, yielding one entry per CDR3 protein. In the table there are more than 120,000 distinct CDR3 sequences, less than 9.5% of which are singletons. Source: CD4+ T cells sorted from PBMCs, taken 5 days after the yellow fever booster vaccination. Every receptor here comes from a man aged 25-40 years who received the YFV17D yellow fever vaccine.

At least ten counts were recorded for this clonotype. The chain uses TRBV29-1 and TRBJ2-2; tentatively, D is TRBD2 (7 bases). The V gene lost 1 base and the J gene lost 5 bases, with 14 bases spanning the gap. The CDR3 sequence is 15 residues long. Germline V gives CDR1 SQVTM, CDR2 ANQGSEA. CDR3 DNA sequence: TGCAGCGTTGAAGTTCGGGGGGCAGTAACCGGGGAGCTGTTTTTT. Residues: CSVEVRGAVTGELFF.

This clonotype was detected ten times or more. The chain has TRBV5-1 and TRBJ2-1; the match to TRBD2 covers 8 bases. Looked up from germline, CDR1 is SGHRS and CDR2 is YFSETQ. V was clipped by 2 bases and J by 4 bases; unmatched bases: 5. The CDR3 extends over 15 amino acids. The CDR3 DNA is TGCGCCAGCAGCTTCGGGGGGGCCTTATACAATGAGCAGTTCTTC. The encoded protein is CASSFGGALYNEQFF. The variable domain in full, completed from reference TRBV5-1 and TRBJ2-1, reads KAGVTQTPRYLIKTRGQQVTLSCSPISGHRSVSWYQQTPGQGLQFLFEYFSETQRNKGNFPGRFSGRQFSNSRSEMNVSTLELGDSALYLCASSFGGALYNEQFFGPGTRLTVL.

This clonotype has only a few counts. J is TRBJ2-5 and V is TRBV5-4, with 7 bases identical to TRBD2. The junction had 5 bases not matched to a gene; V was cut back by 2 bases and J by 1 base. Per the germline V gene, CDR1 is SGHNT and CDR2 is YYREEE (reference sequence). The CDR3 runs to 15 residues. CDR3 sequence: CASSFASGSQETQYF. The DNA of the CDR3 is TGTGCCAGCAGCTTTGCTAGCGGCTCCCAAGAGACCCAGTACTTC.

Many counts were recorded for this clonotype. V is TRBV20-1 and J is TRBJ2-7; 7 bases are shared with TRBD2. CDR1 and CDR2 (germline): DFQATT, SNEGSKA (reference sequence). The V and J ends lost 4 bases and 2 bases, in that order; junction bases with no gene match: 8. This CDR3 is 14 amino acids long. DNA for the CDR3: TGCAGTGCTACAGGCGGGAGAGGGGCCTACGAGCAGTACTTC. Protein product: CSATGGRGAYEQYF.

The table lists this clonotype with many counts. The J gene is TRBJ2-7, the V gene TRBV29-1; 7 positions match TRBD1. Germline lookup yields CDR1 SQVTM and CDR2 ANQGSEA. This CDR3 spans 12 amino acids. Unmatched junction bases numbered 4, after V lost 6 bases and J lost 2 bases. This chain's CDR3 is CSVGQEPYEQYF. In DNA form, the CDR3 reads TGCAGCGTAGGACAGGAGCCCTACGAGCAGTACTTC.

This clonotype was recorded a few times. The chain uses TRBV7-9 and TRBJ1-1; D call uncertain. Germline V CDR1 and CDR2: SEHNR, FQNEAQ (reference sequence). The CDR3 extends over 15 amino acids. The ends were cut back, 5 bases at V and 3 bases at J, with 16 bases in the middle. The CDR3 DNA sequence: TGTGCCAGCAGCCCAGATGCGGATTTGGACACTGAAGCTTTCTTT. Protein product: CASSPDADLDTEAFF.

This clonotype was recorded at least ten times. The chain employs TRBV29-1 and TRBJ2-2, with unresolved D. CDR1 and CDR2 (germline): SQVTM, ANQGSEA. The CDR3 contains 14 residues. Trimming stripped 6 bases from V and 2 bases from J, with 13 bases between. The CDR3 here is CSVRTTTNTGELFF. CDR3 coding DNA: TGCAGCGTACGGACCACAACAAACACCGGGGAGCTGTTTTTT.

This clonotype was recorded many times. The V call is TRBV23-1, the J call TRBJ2-2; no clear D. TRBV23-1 qualifies as an ORF whose function is uncertain. This CDR3 has 16 residues. The V and J ends lost 0 bases and 1 base respectively, with 9 bases between them. This CDR3 is CASSQSEGLNTGELFF. Here the CDR3 DNA reads TGCGCCAGCAGTCAATCTGAAGGGCTGAACACCGGGGAGCTGTTTTTT.

The rearrangement uses TRBV30 and TRBJ1-2; no reliable D call. Trimming shortened V by 5 bases and J by 1 base, and 17 bases separated the two germline ends. This CDR3 region has 15 residues. Germline V gene data show CDR1 as GTSNPN and CDR2 as SVGIG (reference sequence). CDR3 amino acids: CAWAPFRTDNYGYTF. CDR3 in DNA: TGTGCCTGGGCCCCTTTCAGGACGGATAACTATGGCTACACCTTC.

This clonotype was counted many times. The genes are TRBV7-2 and TRBJ2-7; D gene uncertain. Trimming cost V 5 bases and J 4 bases, with 12 bases left between them. The CDR3 extends over 13 amino acids. CDR1 and CDR2 from the germline V gene are SGHTA and FQGNSA. CDR3 sequence reads: CASSKLDGYEQYF. In DNA, the CDR3 is TGTGCCAGCAGCAAATTGGACGGTTACGAGCAGTACTTC.

This clonotype has only a few counts. J is TRBJ1-2 and V is TRBV18, with D possibly TRBD1 on 5 matching bases. The CDR3 is made up of 13 amino acids. The ends were cut back, 3 bases at V and 7 bases at J, with 12 bases in the middle. Germline V CDR1 and CDR2: KGHSH, LQKENI. As DNA, the CDR3 is TGTGCCAGCTCACCGGCCAGGGAGGTTGGCTACACCTTC. Translated, it gives CASSPAREVGYTF.

This clonotype came up many times. The V and J genes are TRBV15 and TRBJ2-7, with D maybe TRBD1 (6 bases). The germline V and J ends were trimmed by 4 bases and 0 bases, with 10 bases remaining between them. CDR3 length equals 14 residues. CDR1 is LNHNV, CDR2 YYDKDF, per germline (reference sequence). The CDR3 protein is CATSTPTGSYEQYF. CDR3 DNA: TGTGCCACCAGCACCCCGACAGGCTCCTACGAGCAGTACTTC.